The T cell receptor beta chain under discussion was sequenced for a study of T cell responses to AZD1222 COVID-19 vaccine (dated by TCRdb to about 2021). Study-level background: AZD1222 recipients given second doses at about 4 weeks or at about 12 weeks were pooled, since spike-specific TCR depth and breadth were not found to differ between the two schedules. TCR sequencing covered 233 trial participants: 200 to 220 given two doses of AZD1222 and 26 given two doses of MenACWY control vaccine. Trial participants were enrolled by age into 18-55, 56-69 and 70-plus year subgroups, with approximately 150, 30 and 60 TCR-sequenced participants respectively.

This clone was recorded only once. Its antigen specificity is not known. Base qualities are not provided; no much larger clone lies one nucleotide away. The CDR3 starts with the cysteine, ends with the phenylalanine, and has 18 residues. Left in the record is the CDR3 DNA by itself, 54 bases read in frame from the first base. Trimming takes 4 bases off V and 2 bases off J; junction bases not matched to a gene: 13. CDR1 and CDR2 (SGHAT, FQNNGV) derive from the germline V gene. General study outcomes and caveats: Only five or six AZD1222 recipients were SARS-CoV-2 seropositive at baseline, limiting conclusions about previously exposed vaccinees. CD4 TCRs associated with the vaccine covered the entire spike protein, and the dominant responses were in regions 160-218 and 743-854. After two AZD1222 doses, spike-specific TCR breadth and depth were significantly higher than at day 0 and than in MenACWY recipients. Because no samples from the day 14 peak response were available, repertoires could be characterized only after the peak T cell response. Participants were mostly white British and included more females than males, and it was suggested by the authors that clonal diversity may have been underestimated. Reportedly, close to half of the unique spike-specific TCRs recognized epitopes lying outside the regions that are mutated in the B.1.351 and B.1.1.7 variants. The 56-69-year group was small, and its depth increase did not reach significance, likely because of low power.

The intended sense of this specimen's time point label: baseline before first vaccination. Vaccinee samples came from UK trials COV001 and COV002, including a single-blind randomized controlled phase 2/3 trial of AZD1222 (ChAdOx1 nCoV-19) in healthy adults. Trial participant PBMC samples were collected at day 0 and day 28 after the second dose for TCRbeta chain sequencing. The CDR3 regions of human TCRbeta chains were analyzed by immunosequencing. In the source study's methods: Repertoire TCRs were matched against a reference library of SARS-CoV-2-specific TCRs generated with the MIRA antigen-specificity platform. Breadth was defined as the fraction of unique TCRs that were SARS-CoV-2-associated, and depth was defined as the fraction of total T cells that were SARS-CoV-2-associated. Each spike-specific TCR was assigned to its reactive spike region and to a CD4 or CD8 class using the MIRA data. Log10-transformed breadth and depth values were compared by one-way ANOVA with Sidak's multiple comparisons tests. TCRdb limited this immuneACCESS table to in-frame rearrangements with V and J called. A share of clones is missing; checked studies link under half to unresolved V genes, and the rest is unexplained. The V and J calls and the clone size are those of that table, but D and trimming were determined from the DNA. The sample data list more than 80,000 clones, and around 90% of these were observed just once. Clones ranked in the top ten supply around 5.5% of the sample.

Sequenced material: peripheral blood, taken on day 0 of AZD1222 vaccination. The receptor was isolated from an adult in good health. The V and J genes are TRBV11-2 and TRBJ2-3, and TRBD1 aligns with 9 junction nucleotides. The bases read TGTGCCAGCAGCTCGCCAATGGCGGACAGGGGAAACACAGATACGCAGTATTTT. This gives the protein CASSSPMADRGNTDTQYF.